This is a list of T cell receptor beta chains from one sample in a study of shared clonotypes between healthy human individuals. Here immunoSEQ multiplex PCR was the method, and the copy in TCRdb shows in-frame clones only, minus some. The sample has over a million clones, 96% seen once. Source material: naive CD4+ T cells sorted from blood. These receptors all come from a man younger than 45 in good health. CDR3s include the opening cysteine and the closing phenylalanine or tryptophan.

j_gene | v_gene | len | CDR3aa
TRBJ1-3 | TRBV2 | 14 | CASSLPTLGNTIYF
TRBJ2-3 | TRBV29-1 | 12 | CSVDGRTDTQYF
TRBJ2-1 | TRBV6-6 | 15 | CASNPPSGSYNEQFF
TRBJ2-7 | TRBV6-1 | 17 | CAGSVRVAGHSRWEQYF
TRBJ2-1 | TRBV7-3 | 15 | CASSLTNRGVNEQFF
TRBJ2-5 | TRBV27 | 15 | CASSLGLAVGETQYF
TRBJ2-5 | TRBV11-2 | 15 | CASSLDRRGVETQYF
TRBJ1-5 | TRBV14 | 13 | CASSQAGNQPQHF
TRBJ2-1 | TRBV6-5 | 15 | CASSYQRSSYNEQFF
TRBJ1-2 | TRBV19 | 17 | CASSSPPGQGVRNGYTF
TRBJ2-5 | TRBV27 | 12 | CASSGMQGTQYF
TRBJ2-7 | TRBV18 | 16 | CASSRQRGTSPYEQYF
TRBJ1-2 | TRBV7-3 | 16 | CASSLGRANPDYGYTF
TRBJ2-7 | TRBV5-5 | 15 | CASSLSGTGVFEQYF
TRBJ1-5 | TRBV4-1 | 13 | CASSQGATQPQHF
TRBJ2-3 | TRBV11-2 | 17 | CASSGGGLAGVRDTQYF
TRBJ2-5 | TRBV5-1 | 16 | CASSGLGQGVQETQYF
TRBJ2-3 | TRBV19 | 15 | CASSIYLGGTDTQYF
TRBJ2-5 | TRBV14 | 12 | CASSPDSRAQYF
TRBJ1-1 | TRBV27 | 13 | CASSFRGNSEAFF
TRBJ1-1 | TRBV29-1 | 12 | CSPDRVNTEAFF
TRBJ2-2 | TRBV27 | 15 | CASSLFASITGELFF
TRBJ2-5 | TRBV5-1 | 16 | CASSLAVGGYRETQYF
TRBJ2-3 | TRBV18 | 15 | CASSLGTSVTDTQYF